The 30 T cell receptor beta chains in this list originate from one sample, sequenced in a study of memory CD8 T cells in hepatitis C reinfection. Time point in this sample: late/post reinfection, 12 to 24 weeks after detection. Sorted cells were sequenced directly ex vivo without any in vitro expansion. Generated by immunoSEQ multiplex PCR, the TCRdb table keeps only in-frame clones and is missing some. There are about 50,000 clones in the sample; approximately 89% occur only once, and 0.72% lies in the top ten. The sample consisted of naive CD8+ T cells sorted from blood. The receptors shown here come from a man between 18 and 29 years old with hepatitis C virus infection.

The rearrangement uses TRBV7-9 and TRBJ2-5; D perhaps matches TRBD2 (7 bases). CDR3 length: 14 amino acids. The germline CDR1 and CDR2 sequences are SEHNR and FQNEAQ (reference sequence). V gave up 6 bases and J gave up 4 bases, with 15 bases separating them. The CDR3 DNA reads TGTGCCAGCAGGGGCGGGGGCCCCCGAGAGACCCAGTACTTC. It encodes CASRGGGPRETQYF.

This chain joins TRBV27 and TRBJ1-1; D possibly corresponds to TRBD1 (6 bases). Germline CDR1 MNHEY, CDR2 SMNVEV (reference sequence). The CDR3 covers 14 residues. Trimming cost V 5 bases and J 6 bases, with 16 bases left between them. The CDR3 loop reads CASSRGGMIAEAFF. The CDR3 nucleotides are TGTGCCAGCAGTAGAGGGGGAATGATCGCTGAAGCTTTCTTT.

The sample holds one count of this clone. This rearrangement joins TRBV9 to TRBJ2-1; D is unresolved. Trimming shortened V by 0 bases and J by 3 bases, and 13 bases separated the two germline ends. The CDR3 is 16 residues long. Germline CDR1 is SGDLS and CDR2 is YYNGEE. CDR3 nucleotide sequence: TGTGCCAGCAGCGTAGAAGAGACATTGTACTACAATGAGCAGTTCTTC. Its protein product is CASSVEETLYYNEQFF.

J is TRBJ2-2 and V is TRBV28; 13 nucleotides align to TRBD2. V was clipped by 2 bases and J by 5 bases; unmatched bases: 8. Germline V gene lookup returns CDR1 MDHEN and CDR2 SYDVKM. The CDR3 has 18 residues. The CDR3 loop is CASSLMEGGLAGTGELFF. The CDR3 coding sequence is TGTGCCAGCAGTTTAATGGAGGGGGGACTAGCGGGGACCGGGGAGCTGTTTTTT.

The rearrangement links TRBV5-1 to TRBJ2-1; TRBD1 aligns across 8 bases. The CDR3 has 15 amino acids. J lost 6 bases, V lost 1 base, and 6 bases had no gene match. In germline, CDR1 is SGHRS, CDR2 YFSETQ. The CDR3 sequence: CASSLSQGAVNEQFF. The CDR3 DNA sequence: TGCGCCAGCAGCTTGTCGCAGGGGGCGGTCAATGAGCAGTTCTTC.

V and J are TRBV4-3 and TRBJ1-2, with TRBD1 matching over 9 bases. V dropped 4 bases and J dropped 5; count of bases not matched to a gene: 5. Germline V CDR1 and CDR2: LGHNA, YSLEER. CDR3 length equals 14 residues. DNA of the CDR3: TGCGCCAGCAGCCCTGACAGGGGGTGGTATGGCTACACCTTC. It specifies CASSPDRGWYGYTF.

This chain uses TRBV15 with TRBJ2-1, with a tentative D call TRBD2 (5 bases). Trimming took off 4 bases at V and 1 base at J, with 5 bases between the two ends. This CDR3 comprises 13 residues. Per the germline V gene, CDR1 is LNHNV and CDR2 is YYDKDF (reference sequence). CDR3: CATSIASYNEQFF. For the CDR3, the DNA is TGTGCCACCAGCATAGCGTCCTACAATGAGCAGTTCTTC.

The rearrangement joins TRBV5-1 to TRBJ2-7; 8 nucleotides align to TRBD2. V dropped 2 bases and J dropped 5; count of bases not matched to a gene: 9. Germline V gene lookup returns CDR1 SGHRS and CDR2 YFSETQ. The CDR3 length is 15 residues. This CDR3 is CASSFKAGVVNEQYF. The CDR3 DNA reads as TGCGCCAGCAGCTTTAAAGCGGGAGTGGTGAACGAGCAGTACTTC.

This chain joins TRBV6-1 and TRBJ1-5; 8 bases agree with TRBD1. CDR3 size: 13 residues. Germline CDR1 is MNHNS and CDR2 is SASEGT. The trim removed 6 bases at V and 7 bases at J, leaving 5 bases unmatched. The CDR3 DNA reads TGTGCCAGCAGGACAGGGGCAGGCCAGCCCCAGCATTTT. This sequence encodes CASRTGAGQPQHF.

The chain joins TRBV30 to TRBJ2-5; perhaps TRBD2 as D (5 bases). Germline V gene sequence: CDR1 GTSNPN, CDR2 SVGIG (reference sequence). V lost 0 bases and J 4 bases, leaving 9 bases between the germline ends. The CDR3 spans 13 residues. CDR3 nucleotides: TGTGCCTGGAGTGTGGCAGAGGGAGAGACCCAGTACTTC. Translated, it gives CAWSVAEGETQYF.

In its sample, this clone was seen once. V and J are TRBV5-4 and TRBJ2-7; TRBD2 matches 8 bases. CDR1 is SGHNT, CDR2 YYREEE, per germline (reference sequence). This CDR3 has 14 amino acids. J gave up 5 bases and V 2 bases, and 6 bases lay outside the gene matches. The CDR3 region has the DNA TGTGCCAGCAGCTTTTCAGCGGGAGCGGACGAGCAGTACTTC. It is translated as CASSFSAGADEQYF.

V is TRBV2 and J is TRBJ2-1, with 7 bases that match TRBD2. After removal of 2 bases from V and 7 bases from J, the junction contained 11 bases not matched to a gene. The CDR3 consists of 16 residues. The germline V gene has CDR1 SNHLY and CDR2 FYNNEI. CDR3 in DNA: TGTGCCAGCAGTGAATTTAAGGGAGGGCCAAGGAATGAGCAGTTCTTC. Translation: CASSEFKGGPRNEQFF.

The rearrangement joins TRBV19 to TRBJ2-7; D remains unclear. Trimming took 8 bases from V and 5 from J, leaving 10 bases between them. Germline lookup yields CDR1 LNHDA and CDR2 SQIVND (reference sequence). This CDR3 contains 11 residues. The CDR3 nucleotides read TGTGCCAGTGGCCTGGGCCACGAGCAGTACTTC. This encodes CASGLGHEQYF.

This clone has only one observation. J is TRBJ1-2 and V is TRBV6-5, with no clear D. Germline V gene sequence: CDR1 MNHEY, CDR2 SVGAGI. The V end was cut by 0 bases, the J end by 3 bases, with 8 bases between. This CDR3 has 14 amino acids. The CDR3 is CASSYSSEDYGYTF. In DNA, the CDR3 is TGTGCCAGCAGTTACTCGAGTGAAGACTATGGCTACACCTTC.

The J gene is TRBJ1-5, the V gene TRBV2; no reliable D call. Germline V gene sequence: CDR1 SNHLY, CDR2 FYNNEI. The CDR3 runs to 14 residues. Trimming left V 7 bases short and J 0 bases short, with 10 bases between. The CDR3, as DNA: TGTGCCAGCATGGGCCCGCATAGCAATCAGCCCCAGCATTTT. This codes for CASMGPHSNQPQHF.

This clone came up once. The chain recombines TRBV7-2 with TRBJ2-5; tentative D call: TRBD2 (6 bases). The CDR3 runs to 14 residues. CDR1 and CDR2 from the germline V gene are SGHTA and FQGNSA. The V gene lost 4 bases and the J gene lost 5 bases, with 14 bases spanning the gap. The DNA of the CDR3 is TGTGCCAGCAGCTCCCCGGGACTCGAGGAGACCCAGTACTTC. This encodes CASSSPGLEETQYF.

This clone was counted between two and nine times. The genes are TRBV2 and TRBJ2-7, with D perhaps TRBD2 (6 bases). Trimming removed 4 bases from V and 7 bases from J, with 17 bases in between. CDR3 size: 14 residues. The germline V gene encodes CDR1 SNHLY and CDR2 FYNNEI. CDR3 nucleotides: TGTGCCAGCAGTGGAGCTGACGGAGGGGTTGAGCAGTACTTC. Translation: CASSGADGGVEQYF.

The rearrangement uses TRBV7-9 and TRBJ2-1, with 9 bases aligning to TRBD1. The V gene end was trimmed by 0 bases and the J gene end by 4 bases; junction bases not matched to a gene: 1. The CDR3 length is 15 residues. Germline CDR1 SEHNR, CDR2 FQNEAQ (reference sequence). DNA for the CDR3: TGTGCCAGCAGCTTAGCGACAGGGGGGTACAATGAGCAGTTCTTC. It encodes CASSLATGGYNEQFF. The variable domain in full, completed from reference TRBV7-9 and TRBJ2-1, reads DTGVSQNPRHKITKRGQNVTFRCDPISEHNRLYWYRQTLGQGPEFLTYFQNEAQLEKSRLLSDRFSAERPKGSFSTLEIQRTEQGDSAMYLCASSLATGGYNEQFFGPGTRLTVL.

V gene TRBV15 combines with J gene TRBJ1-5; 11 bases match TRBD1. J was trimmed by 7 bases and V by 3 bases; bases with no gene match: 5. The CDR3 sequence is 15 residues long. CDR1 LNHNV and CDR2 YYDKDF come from the germline V gene (reference sequence). CDR3 sequence (DNA): TGTGCCACCAGCAGCGGACAGGGGGCACGGCAGCCCCAGCATTTT. It codes for CATSSGQGARQPQHF.

The genes are TRBV19 and TRBJ1-1; TRBD1 aligns across 8 bases. The CDR3 sequence is 15 residues long. V lost 5 bases, J lost 6 bases, and 11 bases stayed unmatched. Germline values: CDR1 LNHDA, CDR2 SQIVND (reference sequence). The DNA for the CDR3 is TGTGCCAGTAGTTTTCGGACAGGGCAAGCACCTGAAGCTTTCTTT. Its protein is CASSFRTGQAPEAFF. Filled out from reference TRBV19 and TRBJ1-1, the complete variable domain reads DGGITQSPKYLFRKEGQNVTLSCEQNLNHDAMYWYRQDPGQGLRLIYYSQIVNDFQKGDIAEGYSVSREKKESFPLTVTSAQKNPTAFYLCASSFRTGQAPEAFFGQGTRLTVV.

The genes are TRBV11-2 and TRBJ2-3; TRBD2 might be the D (6 bases). V was clipped by 5 bases and J by 1 base, with 13 bases between them. The CDR3 has 15 residues. Germline CDR1 and CDR2: SGHAT and FQNNGV. The CDR3 loop reads CASSRGSARTDTQYF. In nucleotides, the CDR3 is TGTGCCAGCAGCCGGGGGAGTGCCCGCACAGATACGCAGTATTTT.

The V gene is TRBV29-1, the J gene TRBJ2-7, with D possibly matching TRBD1 (5 bases). This CDR3 is 12 amino acids long. V was cut by 5 bases and J by 2 bases, with 10 bases left in between. The germline V gene encodes CDR1 SQVTM and CDR2 ANQGSEA. The CDR3 loop reads CSVWQGPYEQYF. In DNA form, the CDR3 reads TGCAGCGTTTGGCAGGGCCCCTACGAGCAGTACTTC.

This rearrangement joins TRBV27 to TRBJ1-1; possible D gene TRBD1, 6 bases. The ends were cut back, 2 bases at V and 0 bases at J, with 10 bases in the middle. The CDR3 has 15 residues. Germline V CDR1 and CDR2: MNHEY, SMNVEV (reference sequence). Written as DNA, the CDR3 is TGTGCCAGCAGTTTAGCCGGGACACTGAACACTGAAGCTTTCTTT. Translation: CASSLAGTLNTEAFF.

J is TRBJ2-2 and V is TRBV6-1; 10 bases map to TRBD2. The V gene's germline CDR1 is MNHNS and CDR2 SASEGT. The CDR3 spans 14 residues. V dropped 8 bases and J dropped 9; count of bases not matched to a gene: 9. The CDR3 region has the DNA TGTGCCAGCGGGAAAACTAGCGGGAAGCGGGAGCTGTTTTTT. Translated: CASGKTSGKRELFF.

The rearrangement links TRBV29-1 to TRBJ2-5; tentative D call: TRBD1 (6 bases). CDR3 size: 14 residues. CDR1 is SQVTM and CDR2 is ANQGSEA in the germline V gene. The V and J ends lost 1 base and 4 bases respectively, with 13 bases between them. Here the CDR3 DNA reads TGCAGCGTTGAAGTCAGGGGTATGGGAGAGACCCAGTACTTC. As protein: CSVEVRGMGETQYF.

J is TRBJ2-1 and V is TRBV6-9, with 12 bases fitting TRBD2. CDR3 length equals 18 residues. CDR1 and CDR2 from the germline V gene are MNHGY and SVAAGI. V shed 2 bases, J shed 5 bases, and the junction held 10 bases outside the gene matches. The CDR3 reads CASSYPIARLAGDNEQFF. The CDR3 nucleotides read TGTGCCAGCAGTTATCCAATCGCGAGACTAGCGGGGGACAATGAGCAGTTCTTC.

The chain has TRBV29-1 and TRBJ2-2, with 8 bases lining up with TRBD2. The trim removed 7 bases at V and 4 bases at J, leaving 8 bases unmatched. The germline V gene has CDR1 SQVTM and CDR2 ANQGSEA. This CDR3 has 14 residues. The CDR3 coding sequence is TGCAGCGCGGGGAAAGCGGGGGTCACCGGGGAGCTGTTTTTT. Translation: CSAGKAGVTGELFF.

The chain uses TRBV11-2 and TRBJ2-2, with TRBD1 matching over 8 bases. After removal of 6 bases from V and 5 bases from J, the junction contained 8 bases not matched to a gene. This CDR3 has 15 amino acids. Germline V gene lookup returns CDR1 SGHAT and CDR2 FQNNGV. The CDR3 protein is CASRTDRALTGELFF. CDR3 DNA: TGTGCCAGCAGGACGGACAGGGCTTTGACCGGGGAGCTGTTTTTT.

The rearrangement joins TRBV2 to TRBJ2-7; the match to TRBD1 covers 8 bases. V dropped 2 bases and J dropped 3; count of bases not matched to a gene: 21. Germline V gene sequence: CDR1 SNHLY, CDR2 FYNNEI. The CDR3 is 20 amino acids. The CDR3 spells CASSEIWGQGQGRPNYEQYF. CDR3 DNA sequence: TGTGCCAGCAGTGAAATTTGGGGCCAAGGACAGGGTCGACCAAACTACGAGCAGTACTTC.

CDR3 in amino acids: CASSAGTSGYEQYV. The CDR3 DNA follows: TGTGCCAGCAGCGCCGGGACTAGCGGCTACGAGCAGTACGTC. The rearrangement uses TRBV11-2 and TRBJ2-7, with 11 bases identical to TRBD2. The germline V gene encodes CDR1 SGHAT and CDR2 FQNNGV. This CDR3 has 14 residues. The V segment lost 5 bases and the J segment 3 bases; nucleotides outside the gene matches: 3.